What follows are 26 T cell receptor beta chains derived from one specimen sequenced in a study of Graves' ophthalmopathy and Graves' hyperthyroidism. Amplified material comprised TCR beta CDR3 regions derived from RNA transcripts. Second-round multiplex PCR came after a first-round RT-PCR that employed HTBI primers. Each CDR3 protein is one row after TCRdb ran MiXCR on the multiplex PCR reads. Among about 740,000 distinct CDR3 sequences listed, roughly 40% were seen once. The material sequenced was peripheral blood. All receptors derive from an adult man with Graves' ophthalmopathy.

The V call is TRBV28, the J call TRBJ1-6; maybe TRBD1 (5 bases). CDR1 and CDR2 from the germline V gene are MDHEN and SYDVKM. The CDR3 length is 14 residues. Trimming took 6 bases from V and 10 from J, leaving 16 bases between them. In DNA form, the CDR3 reads TGTGCCAGCAGCCCCAGGGCGATAGTGTCACCCCTCCACTTT. Its protein product is CASSPRAIVSPLHF.

The table lists this clonotype with a few counts. This chain uses TRBV19 with TRBJ1-6, with D tentatively TRBD1 (5 bases). V was clipped by 8 bases and J by 9 bases, with 26 bases between them. The length of the CDR3 is 17 residues. Germline assignment: CDR1 LNHDA and CDR2 SQIVND (reference sequence). CDR3 bases: TGTGCCAGTCACCCGGGGCGGCTAAACAGTTTGAGTTCACCCCTCCACTTT. This encodes CASHPGRLNSLSSPLHF.

This clonotype was counted ten times or more. The chain couples TRBV29-1 to TRBJ1-4; no firm D call. V was cut by 7 bases and J by 6 bases, with 15 bases left in between. Germline CDR1 and CDR2: SQVTM and ANQGSEA. This CDR3 comprises 13 residues. As DNA, the CDR3 is TGCAGCGCCTCCGAAGGGAGGGATGAAAAACTGTTTTTT. It translates to CSASEGRDEKLFF.

To note about this clonotype: This may be a read error, as it is one base from a much larger clone. V is TRBV12-3 or TRBV12-4 and J is TRBJ1-5; D is possibly TRBD1 (5 bases). The CDR3 has 12 residues. The germline V and J ends were trimmed by 8 bases and 5 bases, with 10 bases remaining between them. CDR3 region: CASGKGDQPQHF. The CDR3 nucleotides are TGTGCCAGCGGCAAAGGGGATCAGCCCCAGCATTTT.

This clonotype was recorded a few times. The chain employs TRBV10-3 and TRBJ1-2, with no clear D. Looked up from germline, CDR1 is ENHRY and CDR2 is SYGVKD. Between the trimmed V and J ends, which lost 10 bases and 5 bases, there was a span of 11 bases. This CDR3 spans 11 amino acids. The CDR3 loop reads CASMREYGYTF. In nucleotides, the CDR3 is TGTGCCAGCATGAGGGAGTATGGCTACACCTTC.

The chain carries TRBV2 and TRBJ2-5, with a possible D match to TRBD2 (6 bases). The assigned J gene may be wrong: the sequence end matches TRBJ2-1 better. CDR3 size: 10 residues. Germline CDR1 is SNHLY and CDR2 is FYNNEI. The DNA of the CDR3 is TGTGCCAGCTTCGGGGGTGAGCAGTTCTTC. This gives the protein CASFGGEQFF.

This clonotype appeared once. A much larger clonotype is one base distant, so this may be a read error. V and J are TRBV11-1 and TRBJ2-5; 8 bases match TRBD1. This CDR3 is 16 amino acids long. Germline assignment: CDR1 SGHAT and CDR2 FQDESV (reference sequence). V shed 2 bases, J shed 7 bases, and the junction held 12 bases outside the gene matches. CDR3: CASSLSRGLGEGTQYF. The CDR3 DNA is TGTGCCAGCAGCTTAAGCAGGGGGCTAGGGGAAGGGACCCAGTACTTC.

The J gene is TRBJ1-1, the V gene TRBV6-6; D not certain. V was cut by 5 bases and J by 6 bases, with 13 bases left in between. The CDR3 loop spans 13 amino acids. Germline-derived CDR1 and CDR2 are MNHNY and SVGAGI (reference sequence). This chain's CDR3 is CASSPTADPEAFF. CDR3 DNA: TGTGCCAGCAGTCCTACGGCAGACCCTGAAGCTTTCTTT.

V usage is TRBV7-9 and J usage is TRBJ1-2; 7 bases are a match to TRBD1. This CDR3 region has 17 residues. Germline assignment: CDR1 SEHNR and CDR2 FQNEAQ (reference sequence). Trimming removed 1 base from V and 3 bases from J; junction bases left unmatched: 11. The CDR3 is CASSLGSGTDRYYGYTF. In nucleotides, the CDR3 is TGTGCCAGCAGCTTAGGATCCGGGACAGACAGATACTATGGCTACACCTTC.

This clonotype has just a few counts. This CDR3 reads CASSSPAGEETQYF. The CDR3 nucleotides are TGTGCCAGCAGTTCCCCAGCGGGGGAAGAGACCCAGTACTTC. This chain links TRBV2 with TRBJ2-5; 8 positions agree with TRBD2. V dropped 5 bases and J dropped 3; count of bases not matched to a gene: 5. Germline V lookup: CDR1 SNHLY, CDR2 FYNNEI. The CDR3 runs 14 residues.

This clonotype was counted ten times or more. The V and J genes are TRBV15 and TRBJ2-6; D is uncertain. V lost 4 bases to trimming and J lost 0 bases, with 10 bases between them. Germline values: CDR1 LNHNV, CDR2 YYDKDF (reference sequence). This CDR3 is built from 16 residues. The CDR3 loop is CATSTFRISGANVLTF. CDR3 sequence (DNA): TGTGCCACCAGCACCTTCAGGATCTCTGGGGCCAACGTCCTGACTTTC.

The chain carries TRBV7-9 and TRBJ1-5; D might be TRBD1 (5 bases). Germline V gives CDR1 SEHNR, CDR2 FQNEAQ (reference sequence). There are 14 residues in the CDR3. Deletions cut 3 bases from V and 5 bases from J, with 11 bases between. The DNA for the CDR3 is TGTGCCAGCAGCTTGTGGGGGACTGATCAGCCCCAGCATTTT. Encoded protein: CASSLWGTDQPQHF.

The CDR3 nucleotides read TGTGCCAGTACCACCTACTCGGGACCGGATAATGAAAAACTGTTTTTT. This translates into CASTTYSGPDNEKLFF. The chain employs TRBV19 and TRBJ1-4; the D gene is possibly TRBD1 (5 bases). Looked up from germline, CDR1 is LNHDA and CDR2 is SQIVND (reference sequence). Trimming took off 7 bases at V and 4 bases at J, with 19 bases between the two ends. This CDR3 comprises 16 residues.

The V call is TRBV27, the J call TRBJ1-2; TRBD1 agrees at 8 bases. Germline CDR1 reads MNHEY; CDR2 reads SMNVEV (reference sequence). The CDR3 runs 12 residues. V lost 6 bases and J lost 7; bases outside the gene matches: 4. The DNA of the CDR3 is TGTGCCAGCAGACAGGGGGAAAGTGGCTACACCTTC. It codes for CASRQGESGYTF.

This sequence joins TRBV20-1 and TRBJ2-7; D gene uncertain. CDR1 DFQATT and CDR2 SNEGSKA come from the germline V gene (reference sequence). Trimming cost V 3 bases and J 0 bases, with 12 bases left between them. The CDR3 runs to 14 residues. The CDR3 nucleotides read TGCAGTGCTAGTGAGACCCCGAGCTCCTACGAGCAGTACTTC. Its translation: CSASETPSSYEQYF.

As concerns this clonotype: It is likely a read error, because the conserved phenylalanine at the end of the CDR3 is missing. The chain has TRBV15 and TRBJ1-2, with TRBD1 matching over 7 bases. The CDR3 covers 18 residues. Trimming removed 1 base from V and 4 bases from J; junction bases left unmatched: 15. Germline CDR1 LNHNV, CDR2 YYDKDF (reference sequence). The CDR3 DNA reads as TGTGCCACCAGCAGAGGCCTGACAGGGCTCCGGACAGCCTATGGCTACACCCTC. Its protein is CATSRGLTGLRTAYGYTL.

This chain uses TRBV29-1 with TRBJ1-1; possible D gene TRBD1, 5 bases. Germline CDR1 and CDR2: SQVTM and ANQGSEA. This CDR3 spans 14 amino acids. V dropped 3 bases and J dropped 1 base, with 12 bases sitting between them. The CDR3 nucleotides read TGCAGCGTTGATGGTGGGGCCGAGAACACTGAAGCTTTCTTT. Its protein product is CSVDGGAENTEAFF.

This clonotype has a count of ten or more. The chain has TRBV7-2 and TRBJ2-7, with 11 positions matching TRBD2. The CDR3 is 14 amino acids. Germline V gene sequence: CDR1 SGHTA, CDR2 FQGNSA. With V trimmed by 1 base and J by 7 bases, 3 bases remained unmatched. Here the CDR3 DNA reads TGTGCCAGCAGCTTAGTAGCGGGAGGGCCTGAGCAGTACTTC. It yields the protein CASSLVAGGPEQYF.

This clonotype was seen a handful of times. CDR3 sequence (DNA): TGTGCCAGCAGCGTGGGACAGGGATTCTACGAGCAGTACTTC. It specifies CASSVGQGFYEQYF. This chain links TRBV7-9 with TRBJ2-7; TRBD1 aligns across 9 bases. Per the germline V gene, CDR1 is SEHNR and CDR2 is FQNEAQ (reference sequence). CDR3 length: 14 residues. With V trimmed by 5 bases and J by 3 bases, 5 bases remained unmatched.

This clonotype was seen many times. The chain combines TRBV20-1 with TRBJ1-1; D gene uncertain. Germline-derived CDR1 and CDR2 are DFQATT and SNEGSKA (reference sequence). Between the trimmed V and J ends, which lost 4 bases and 3 bases, there was a span of 12 bases. CDR3 size: 13 residues. DNA of the CDR3: TGCAGTGCTATACCCCCGAGAGACACTGAAGCTTTCTTT. Translated: CSAIPPRDTEAFF.

The chain carries TRBV5-4 and TRBJ2-2, with TRBD1 identical over 10 bases. Germline trimming cut 3 bases from V and 7 bases from J; bases unmatched to any gene: 3. The CDR3 runs to 14 residues. The germline CDR1 and CDR2 sequences are SGHNT and YYREEE (reference sequence). This CDR3 reads CASSSTGGNGELFF. CDR3 DNA sequence: TGTGCCAGCAGCTCGACAGGGGGCAACGGGGAGCTGTTTTTT.

Regarding this clonotype: One junction end disagrees with the germline gene, perhaps due to a read error. The chain combines TRBV10-1 with TRBJ2-5; D perhaps matches TRBD2 (6 bases). CDR3 length: 14 amino acids. Germline V gene data show CDR1 as WNHNN and CDR2 as SYGVQD (reference sequence). CDR3 in DNA: TGTGCCAGCTCACCACCGGAGGGGAGACAGACCCAGTACTTC. Its protein is CASSPPEGRQTQYF.

Only a few counts were recorded for this clonotype. The J gene is TRBJ1-6, the V gene TRBV5-8, with TRBD1 as a possible D gene (6 bases). The length of the CDR3 is 15 residues. Germline CDR1 is SGHTS and CDR2 is YDEGEE. Trimming stripped 5 bases from V and 9 bases from J, with 18 bases between. The CDR3 bases are TGTGCCAGCAGTCACACCGGGGGGCAACGTTCACCCCTCCACTTT. Protein: CASSHTGGQRSPLHF.

This clonotype was counted at least ten times. The gene calls are TRBV12-3 or TRBV12-4 and TRBJ2-7; 12 bases agree with TRBD2. The V segment lost 6 bases and the J segment 1 base; nucleotides outside the gene matches: 4. The CDR3 has 15 amino acids. The CDR3 reads CASSRLAGASYEQYF. The CDR3, as DNA: TGTGCCAGCAGCAGACTAGCGGGGGCATCCTACGAGCAGTACTTC.

The CDR3 coding sequence is TGTGCCAGCAGTCTCGACGCGACTAGCGGGAGGCCCAGCTCCTACGAGCAGTACTTC. Protein: CASSLDATSGRPSSYEQYF. The chain links TRBV5-6 to TRBJ2-7, with 13 bases fitting TRBD2. Trimming cost V 5 bases and J 0 bases; bases outside gene matches: 14. This CDR3 is 19 amino acids long. Germline loops: CDR1 SGHDT, CDR2 YYEEEE.

In this sample, this clonotype turned up many times. The rearrangement uses TRBV29-1 and TRBJ1-5; TRBD1 aligns across 7 bases. The CDR3 has 14 amino acids. The trim removed 6 bases at V and 7 bases at J, leaving 12 bases unmatched. Germline CDR1 reads SQVTM; CDR2 reads ANQGSEA. For the CDR3, the DNA is TGCAGCGTCGGTACAGGGGTTGGGGCGCAGCCCCAGCATTTT. It encodes CSVGTGVGAQPQHF.